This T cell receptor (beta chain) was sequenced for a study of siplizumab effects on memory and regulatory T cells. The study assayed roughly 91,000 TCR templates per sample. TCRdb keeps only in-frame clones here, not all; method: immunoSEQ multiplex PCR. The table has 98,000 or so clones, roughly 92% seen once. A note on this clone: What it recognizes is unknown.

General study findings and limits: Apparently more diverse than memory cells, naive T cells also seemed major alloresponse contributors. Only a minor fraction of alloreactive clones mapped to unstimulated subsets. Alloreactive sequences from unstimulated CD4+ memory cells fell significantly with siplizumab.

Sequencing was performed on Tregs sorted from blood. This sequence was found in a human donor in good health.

The CDR3, as DNA: TGTGCCAGCAGCTTAGGCCGGCGGGGACAGGAGGATGGCTACACCTTC. Its protein product is CASSLGRRGQEDGYTF. The J gene is TRBJ1-2, the V gene TRBV5-4; 8 bases align to TRBD1. This CDR3 spans 16 amino acids. Germline V CDR1 and CDR2: SGHNT, YYREEE (reference sequence). V lost 2 bases, J lost 6 bases, and 12 bases stayed unmatched. The full variable domain, completed using reference TRBV5-4 and TRBJ1-2, is ETGVTQSPTHLIKTRGQQVTLRCSSQSGHNTVSWYQQALGQGPQFIFQYYREEENGRGNFPPRFSGLQFPNYSSELNVNALELDDSALYLCASSLGRRGQEDGYTFGSGTRLTVV.